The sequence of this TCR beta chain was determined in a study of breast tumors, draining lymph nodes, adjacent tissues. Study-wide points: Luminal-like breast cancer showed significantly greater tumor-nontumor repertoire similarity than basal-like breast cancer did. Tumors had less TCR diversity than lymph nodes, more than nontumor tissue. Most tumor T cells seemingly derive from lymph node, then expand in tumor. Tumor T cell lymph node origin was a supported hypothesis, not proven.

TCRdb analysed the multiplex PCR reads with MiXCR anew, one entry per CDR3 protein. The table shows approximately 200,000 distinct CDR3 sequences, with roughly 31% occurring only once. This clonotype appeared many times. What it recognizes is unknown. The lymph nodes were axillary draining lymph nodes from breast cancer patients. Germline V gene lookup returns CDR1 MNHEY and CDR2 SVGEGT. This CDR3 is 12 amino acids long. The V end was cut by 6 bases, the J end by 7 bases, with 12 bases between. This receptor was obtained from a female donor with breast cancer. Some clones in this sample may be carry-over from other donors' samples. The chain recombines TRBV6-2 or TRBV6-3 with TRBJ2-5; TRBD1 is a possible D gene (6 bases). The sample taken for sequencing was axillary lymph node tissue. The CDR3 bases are TGTGCCAGCAGCAGAGGGGGTACGACCCAGTACTTC. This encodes CASSRGGTTQYF.